The rows below give T cell receptor beta chains drawn from one sample of a study of CD8 T cells in Susac syndrome. TCRdb re-called the immunoSEQ multiplex PCR reads with MiXCR, one entry per CDR3 protein. In the table there are 200,000 or so distinct CDR3 sequences, approximately 94% of which are singletons. Material: CD4+ T cells from PBMCs. All receptors derive from a human donor with Susac syndrome. CDR3s include the opening cysteine and the closing phenylalanine or tryptophan. The D gene is left open where the match is weak. Clone size, where shown, is once, few, many, or a class for clones that have expanded.

NA	NA	TRBV18	TRBJ1-2	CASSPQALYGYTF	TGTGCCAGCTCTCCCCAGGCTCTCTATGGCTACACCTTC
NA	NA	TRBV30	TRBJ1-2	CACLKGDYGYTF	TGTGCCTGCCTTAAGGGCGACTATGGCTACACCTTC
TRBD1	NA	TRBV7-6	TRBJ1-2	CASSPRTFPRGGGYTF	TGTGCCAGCAGCCCCAGGACCTTCCCCAGGGGGGGTGGCTACACCTTC
TRBD1	NA	TRBV12-3/TRBV12-4	TRBJ1-5	CASSSGQTGERNQPQHF	TGTGCCAGCAGTTCGGGACAGACAGGAGAACGCAATCAGCCCCAGCATTTT
TRBD1	NA	TRBV28	TRBJ2-7	CASCSYRGYEQYF	TGTGCCAGCTGCTCCTACAGGGGCTACGAGCAGTACTTC
NA	NA	TRBV9	TRBJ2-1	CASSIHQEQFF	TGTGCCAGCAGCATTCACCAGGAGCAGTTCTTC
TRBD1	NA	TRBV7-3	TRBJ2-7	CASSLGTGPYEQYF	TGTGCCAGCAGCTTAGGGACAGGGCCCTACGAGCAGTACTTC
NA	NA	TRBV7-6	TRBJ2-5	CASSLGRQDTETQYF	TGTGCCAGCAGCTTAGGGCGCCAGGACACGGAGACCCAGTACTTC
TRBD1	NA	TRBV5-1	TRBJ1-1	CASSHTTGANTEAFF	TGCGCCAGCAGCCATACAACAGGGGCGAACACTGAAGCTTTCTTT
TRBD2	NA	TRBV20-1	TRBJ2-7	CSARVPQRGPYEQYF	TGCAGTGCTAGAGTCCCTCAGCGGGGTCCCTACGAGCAGTACTTC
NA	NA	TRBV7-2	TRBJ1-5	CASSLEGTSNQPQHF	TGTGCCAGCAGCTTAGAAGGGACCAGCAATCAGCCCCAGCATTTT
NA	NA	TRBV9	TRBJ2-1	CASSVMEVGLYNEQFF	TGTGCCAGCAGCGTAATGGAGGTGGGCCTCTACAATGAGCAGTTCTTC
NA	NA	TRBV3-1	TRBJ1-2	CASSQDPAGDYGYTF	TGTGCCAGCAGCCAAGACCCAGCAGGGGATTATGGCTACACCTTC
TRBD2	NA	TRBV13	TRBJ2-3	CASSFRLAGGRMDTQYF	TGTGCCAGCAGCTTTCGACTAGCGGGGGGGCGAATGGATACGCAGTATTTT
TRBD1	NA	TRBV19	TRBJ2-6	CASSMVQGVTSGANVLTF	TGTGCCAGTAGTATGGTACAGGGGGTCACCTCTGGGGCCAACGTCCTGACTTTC
NA	NA	TRBV9	TRBJ2-1	CASSVEGRAEQFF	TGTGCCAGCAGCGTAGAGGGCAGGGCTGAGCAGTTCTTC
NA	NA	TRBV12-3/TRBV12-4	TRBJ1-4	CASRPLGVNEKLFF	TGTGCCAGCAGGCCCTTGGGCGTTAATGAAAAACTGTTTTTT
NA	NA	TRBV19	TRBJ2-7	CASQASGTTYEQYF	TGTGCCAGCCAAGCATCCGGGACCACTTACGAGCAGTACTTC
NA	NA	TRBV9	TRBJ1-1	CASSPNYKNTEAFF	TGTGCCAGCAGCCCCAATTATAAGAACACTGAAGCTTTCTTT
NA	NA	TRBV7-2	TRBJ1-1	CASSFWGRRVNTEAFF	TGTGCCAGCAGCTTCTGGGGCCGCCGGGTGAACACTGAAGCTTTCTTT
TRBD1	NA	TRBV18	TRBJ2-1	CASSHLMTGGDSYNEQFF	TGTGCCAGCTCACATCTTATGACAGGGGGCGACTCCTACAATGAGCAGTTCTTC
NA	once	TRBV11-1	TRBJ2-1	CASSLSPYNEQFF	TGTGCCAGCAGCTTAAGTCCATACAATGAGCAGTTCTTC
TRBD2	NA	TRBV19	TRBJ2-6	CASLTSGGALGANVLTF	TGTGCCAGTCTCACTAGCGGGGGGGCTCTTGGGGCCAACGTCCTGACTTTC
NA	NA	TRBV30	TRBJ2-5	CAWSGPGAVGTGTQYF	TGTGCCTGGAGTGGCCCCGGGGCAGTGGGGACGGGGACCCAGTACTTC
TRBD1	few	TRBV6-1	TRBJ1-5	CASSPGQGGNQPQHF	TGTGCCAGCAGTCCAGGACAGGGAGGCAATCAGCCCCAGCATTTT
TRBD1	NA	TRBV7-2	TRBJ2-6	CASSETGASSGANVLTF	TGTGCCAGCAGCGAGACAGGGGCCAGCTCTGGGGCCAACGTCCTGACTTTC
TRBD1	NA	TRBV7-2	TRBJ1-2	CASSLGGRGRDGYTF	TGTGCCAGCAGCTTAGGGGGCAGGGGGCGGGACGGCTACACCTTC
NA	NA	TRBV29-1	TRBJ1-1	CSVGGDRTEAFF	TGCAGCGTTGGAGGGGATCGCACTGAAGCTTTCTTT
TRBD2	NA	TRBV14	TRBJ2-1	CASSRPRLAGGYEQFF	TGTGCCAGCAGCCGCCCGAGACTAGCGGGGGGCTATGAGCAGTTCTTC
NA	NA	TRBV30	TRBJ2-2	CAWSEGRNTGELFF	TGTGCCTGGAGTGAGGGCCGAAACACCGGGGAGCTGTTTTTT
TRBD1	NA	TRBV29-1	TRBJ1-4	CSVETGGNGEKLFF	TGCAGCGTTGAGACAGGGGGCAACGGTGAAAAACTGTTTTTT
NA	NA	TRBV12-3/TRBV12-4	TRBJ1-6	CASSLGSGAGDSPLHF	TGTGCCAGCAGTTTAGGATCAGGGGCAGGAGATTCACCCCTCCACTTT
NA	once	TRBV20-1	TRBJ1-1	CSVSSGGNTEAFF	TGCAGTGTTTCCTCAGGCGGGAACACTGAAGCTTTCTTT
NA	once	TRBV5-1	TRBJ2-3	CASSQRGTGGDTQYF	TGCGCCAGCAGCCAGAGGGGGACGGGGGGAGATACGCAGTATTTT
NA	NA	TRBV30	TRBJ1-1	CAWSPSLNTEAFF	TGTGCCTGGAGTCCGTCCTTGAACACTGAAGCTTTCTTT
NA	NA	TRBV2	TRBJ2-7	CASSLLGGTEQYF	TGTGCCAGCAGCCTCCTAGGAGGAACCGAGCAGTACTTC
NA	NA	TRBV5-1	TRBJ2-3	CASSFGGDTQYF	TGCGCCAGCAGCTTCGGTGGAGATACGCAGTATTTT
TRBD2	NA	TRBV7-2	TRBJ2-5	CASSLGASGQETQYF	TGTGCCAGCAGCTTAGGGGCTAGCGGGCAAGAGACCCAGTACTTC
NA	NA	TRBV27	TRBJ2-1	CASSLRLTQYNEQFF	TGTGCCAGCAGTCTTAGACTAACCCAATACAATGAGCAGTTCTTC
TRBD2	NA	TRBV12-3/TRBV12-4	TRBJ2-3	CASNSGGGTDTQYF	TGTGCCAGCAATAGCGGGGGGGGCACAGATACGCAGTATTTT
TRBD1	NA	TRBV25-1	TRBJ1-2	CASSEPGGNYGYTF	TGTGCCAGCAGTGAACCAGGGGGGAACTATGGCTACACCTTC
NA	NA	TRBV7-6	TRBJ2-3	CASSTDRNTQYF	TGTGCCAGCAGCACCGATCGAAATACGCAGTATTTT
NA	NA	TRBV20-1	TRBJ1-4	CSAPDARAATNEKLFF	TGCAGTGCCCCGGATGCAAGGGCCGCAACTAATGAAAAACTGTTTTTT
NA	NA	TRBV7-8	TRBJ2-5	CASSFGGLETQYF	TGTGCCAGCAGCTTCGGGGGCCTGGAGACCCAGTACTTC
NA	NA	TRBV12-3/TRBV12-4	TRBJ2-7	CASSLLAFNEQYF	TGTGCCAGCAGTTTGCTAGCGTTCAACGAGCAGTACTTC
TRBD2	once	TRBV11-1	TRBJ2-1	CASSNTGTRSYNEQFF	TGTGCCAGCAGCAACACCGGGACTAGAAGTTACAATGAGCAGTTCTTC
TRBD2	NA	TRBV12-3/TRBV12-4	TRBJ2-1	CASSSLAGAYNEQFF	TGTGCCAGCAGCTCTCTAGCGGGGGCCTACAATGAGCAGTTCTTC
NA	NA	TRBV6-5	TRBJ1-5	CASSRGARLDQPQHF	TGTGCCAGCAGTAGGGGTGCCCGTTTAGATCAGCCCCAGCATTTT